These 20 T cell receptor beta chains originate from one sample sequenced in a study of human T cells and chemical hapten exposure. TCRdb ran MiXCR on the 5' RACE reads and lists one entry per CDR3 protein. The sample has more than 140,000 distinct CDR3 sequences; around 4.1% are singletons. Someone pulled total RNA out of unfractionated whole blood. Receptor source: a female donor in good health.

This clonotype has ten or more counts. V and J are TRBV19 and TRBJ1-1; D unresolved. Germline lookup yields CDR1 LNHDA and CDR2 SQIVND (reference sequence). The length of the CDR3 is 13 residues. V was cut by 4 bases and J by 5 bases, with 11 bases left in between. The CDR3 spells CASSTSMGTEAFF. As DNA, the CDR3 is TGTGCCAGTAGTACATCCATGGGGACTGAAGCTTTCTTT.

This clonotype was observed at least ten times. V and J are TRBV6-1 and TRBJ1-3; weak D call: TRBD1 (5 bases). The V gene's germline CDR1 is MNHNS and CDR2 SASEGT. V lost 6 bases to trimming and J lost 0 bases, with 12 bases between them. The length of the CDR3 is 15 residues. The CDR3 is CASSVDSFSGNTIYF. Here the CDR3 DNA reads TGTGCCAGCAGCGTCGACAGCTTCTCTGGAAACACCATATATTTT.

This clonotype was counted between two and nine times. The chain employs TRBV30 and TRBJ1-4, with D tentatively TRBD1 (5 bases). Germline values: CDR1 GTSNPN, CDR2 SVGIG (reference sequence). The length of the CDR3 is 13 residues. V was clipped by 3 bases and J by 4 bases, with 9 bases between them. This CDR3 is CAWRQDCNEKLFF. In DNA form, the CDR3 reads TGTGCCTGGAGACAGGATTGTAATGAAAAACTGTTTTTT.

This clonotype was seen ten or more times. The CDR3, as DNA: TGTGCCAGCAGCAGGAACAGGGGCTCCTACGAGCAGTACTTC. It specifies CASSRNRGSYEQYF. The chain links TRBV13 to TRBJ2-7, with 7 bases that match TRBD1. Germline CDR1 reads PRHDT; CDR2 reads FYEKMQ (reference sequence). The CDR3 has 14 amino acids. V lost 5 bases to trimming and J lost 0 bases; unmatched junction nucleotides: 4.

This sequence joins TRBV6-5 and TRBJ1-1; D not resolved. CDR1 is MNHEY and CDR2 is SVGAGI in the germline V gene. This CDR3 region has 14 residues. The V gene lost 0 bases and the J gene lost 6 bases, with 11 bases spanning the gap. The CDR3 region has the DNA TGTGCCAGCAGTTACTCGACGGGCGAAGCTGAAGCTTTCTTT. Protein sequence: CASSYSTGEAEAFF.

The gene calls are TRBV5-1 and TRBJ2-1; D gene uncertain. The CDR3 consists of 12 residues. Germline CDR1 reads SGHRS; CDR2 reads YFSETQ. Deletions cut 2 bases from V and 10 bases from J, with 10 bases between. CDR3 DNA sequence: TGCGCCAGCAGCTTCCCCGCGTGGGAGCAGTTCTTC. Translated: CASSFPAWEQFF. The complete variable domain, with remaining parts taken from reference TRBV5-1 and TRBJ2-1, reads KAGVTQTPRYLIKTRGQQVTLSCSPISGHRSVSWYQQTPGQGLQFLFEYFSETQRNKGNFPGRFSGRQFSNSRSEMNVSTLELGDSALYLCASSFPAWEQFFGPGTRLTVL.

This clonotype was recorded at least ten times. V and J are TRBV19 and TRBJ1-3, with TRBD1 as a possible D gene (5 bases). V lost 5 bases to trimming and J lost 0 bases, with 14 bases between them. The CDR3 is 16 amino acids. Germline CDR1 reads LNHDA; CDR2 reads SQIVND (reference sequence). The CDR3 coding sequence is TGTGCCAGTAGTCCCGGGACTGCGTCCTCTGGAAACACCATATATTTT. It is translated as CASSPGTASSGNTIYF.

This clonotype was seen repeatedly, ten times or more. The chain carries TRBV6-1 and TRBJ1-5; TRBD1 aligns across 9 bases. The CDR3 contains 16 residues. Germline CDR1 is MNHNS and CDR2 is SASEGT. Trimming cost V 7 bases and J 0 bases; bases outside gene matches: 7. In DNA, the CDR3 is TGTGCCAGCACCCGGGACAGGGTGAATAGCAATCAGCCCCAGCATTTT. Amino acids: CASTRDRVNSNQPQHF.

This clonotype was picked up many times. This chain connects TRBV29-1 to TRBJ2-7; D unresolved. The CDR3 covers 20 residues. Germline CDR1 is SQVTM and CDR2 is ANQGSEA. V shed 6 bases and J shed 1 base, with 34 bases lying between them. The CDR3 DNA is TGCAGCGTCCTCAACACCATCGCCTTCACCCATACCACCGATTCCTACGAGCAGTACTTC. This encodes CSVLNTIAFTHTTDSYEQYF.

In this sample, this clonotype turned up many times. The genes are TRBV6-2 or TRBV6-3 and TRBJ2-1; 9 bases map to TRBD2. J gave up 10 bases and V 1 base, and 2 bases lay outside the gene matches. Germline CDR1 reads MNHEY; CDR2 reads SVGEGT. The CDR3 loop spans 13 amino acids. CDR3 loop: CASSYFLAGEQFF. CDR3 DNA: TGTGCCAGCAGTTACTTTCTAGCGGGGGAGCAGTTCTTC.

The rearrangement links TRBV3-1 to TRBJ1-2, with D maybe TRBD1 (6 bases). Germline values: CDR1 LGHDT, CDR2 YNNKEL (reference sequence). Trimming left V 3 bases short and J 5 bases short, with 19 bases between. The CDR3 contains 16 residues. CDR3 in amino acids: CASSHRGGASHYGYTF. CDR3 DNA: TGTGCCAGCAGCCACCGGGGGGGGGCCTCACATTATGGCTACACCTTC.

The sample holds many counts of this clonotype. The rearrangement links TRBV5-6 to TRBJ1-2, with D possibly being TRBD1 (5 bases). Per germline, CDR1 SGHDT and CDR2 YYEEEE. This CDR3 region has 17 residues. Between the trimmed V and J ends, which lost 1 base and 0 bases, there was a span of 16 bases. The CDR3 region has the DNA TGTGCCAGCAGCTTGTTTCTGGGACCCCCTCCTAACTATGGCTACACCTTC. Amino acids: CASSLFLGPPPNYGYTF.

Ten or more counts support this clonotype. This rearrangement joins TRBV29-1 to TRBJ2-1, with 8 bases lining up with TRBD2. This CDR3 region has 18 residues. V shed 0 bases and J 4 bases; nucleotides not matched to a gene: 14. CDR1 is SQVTM and CDR2 is ANQGSEA in the germline V gene. CDR3 DNA sequence: TGCAGCGTTGAAGATCCGTATACGGGGACTAGACTATACAATGAGCAGTTCTTC. It yields the protein CSVEDPYTGTRLYNEQFF.

This clonotype was counted many times. J is TRBJ2-6 and V is TRBV7-3, with D tentatively TRBD2 (5 bases). Germline CDR1 reads SGHTA; CDR2 reads FQGTGA. There are 20 residues in the CDR3. V lost 2 bases to trimming and J lost 0 bases, with 20 bases between them. CDR3 in DNA: TGTGCCAGCAGCTTATTCGGCCCTTCTGGACTGATCTCTGGGGCCAACGTCCTGACTTTC. Translated: CASSLFGPSGLISGANVLTF.

This clonotype was found many times. The CDR3 sequence is CASRKSSPLHF. The CDR3 nucleotides read TGTGCCAGCCGTAAAAGTTCACCCCTCCACTTT. V gene TRBV28 combines with J gene TRBJ1-6; D is undetermined. Trimming pared 8 bases from V and 9 bases from J, leaving 8 bases between. CDR1 MDHEN and CDR2 SYDVKM come from the germline V gene. The CDR3 has 11 amino acids.

This clonotype was recorded at least ten times. The V call is TRBV11-2, the J call TRBJ1-2; TRBD1 aligns across 9 bases. In germline, CDR1 is SGHAT, CDR2 FQNNGV. The CDR3 covers 15 residues. V shed 5 bases and J 2 bases; nucleotides not matched to a gene: 6. In DNA, the CDR3 is TGTGCCAGCAGCCCGAACAGGGGGCCCAACTATGGCTACACCTTC. Amino acids: CASSPNRGPNYGYTF.

This clonotype occurred a few times. The chain links TRBV2 to TRBJ1-6, with D possibly TRBD1 on 5 matching bases. V shed 0 bases and J shed 9 bases, with 12 bases lying between them. The CDR3 length is 15 residues. Per the germline V gene, CDR1 is SNHLY and CDR2 is FYNNEI. As DNA, the CDR3 is TGTGCCAGCAGTGAAGCGTTGCAGGGACGTTCACCCCTCCACTTT. This gives the protein CASSEALQGRSPLHF.

This clonotype was picked up a small number of times. The J gene is TRBJ2-7, the V gene TRBV12-3 or TRBV12-4, with 8 bases that match TRBD1. The V segment lost 5 bases and the J segment 3 bases; nucleotides outside the gene matches: 6. This CDR3 is built from 14 residues. CDR3 sequence: CASSAPDRDYEQYF. The CDR3 coding sequence is TGTGCCAGCAGTGCTCCGGACAGGGACTACGAGCAGTACTTC.

This clonotype came up many times. The J gene is TRBJ1-1, the V gene TRBV20-1, with 8 bases lining up with TRBD1. Trimming took 4 bases from V and 3 from J; bases not matched to a gene: 1. Per germline, CDR1 DFQATT and CDR2 SNEGSKA (reference sequence). This CDR3 contains 12 residues. In DNA, the CDR3 is TGCAGTGCTAAGGACAGGGACACTGAAGCTTTCTTT. Protein sequence: CSAKDRDTEAFF.

This clonotype was counted many times. This chain joins TRBV24-1 and TRBJ2-2; TRBD2 might be the D (5 bases). V lost 3 bases to trimming and J lost 9 bases, with 13 bases between them. Per germline, CDR1 KGHDR and CDR2 SFDVKD. CDR3 length: 14 amino acids. The CDR3 DNA sequence: TGTGCCACCAGTGATGGGGAGCCCGCGAGGGAGCTGTTTTTT. Amino acids: CATSDGEPARELFF.